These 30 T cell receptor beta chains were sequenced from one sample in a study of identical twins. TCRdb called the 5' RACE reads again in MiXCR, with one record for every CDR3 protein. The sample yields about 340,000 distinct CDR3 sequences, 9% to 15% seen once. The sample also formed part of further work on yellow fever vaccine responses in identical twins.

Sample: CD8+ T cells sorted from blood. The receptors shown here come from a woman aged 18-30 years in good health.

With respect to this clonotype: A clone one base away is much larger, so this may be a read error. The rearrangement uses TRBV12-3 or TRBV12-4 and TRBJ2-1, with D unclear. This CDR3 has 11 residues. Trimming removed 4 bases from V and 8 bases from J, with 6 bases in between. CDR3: CASSYGYEQFF. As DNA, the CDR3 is TGTGCCAGCAGTTACGGGTATGAGCAGTTCTTC.

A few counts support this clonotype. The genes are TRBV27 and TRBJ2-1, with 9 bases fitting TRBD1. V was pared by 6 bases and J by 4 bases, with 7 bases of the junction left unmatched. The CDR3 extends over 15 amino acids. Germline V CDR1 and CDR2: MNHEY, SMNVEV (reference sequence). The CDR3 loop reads CASRAGTGIYNEQFF. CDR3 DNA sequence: TGTGCCAGCAGAGCGGGGACAGGGATTTACAATGAGCAGTTCTTC.

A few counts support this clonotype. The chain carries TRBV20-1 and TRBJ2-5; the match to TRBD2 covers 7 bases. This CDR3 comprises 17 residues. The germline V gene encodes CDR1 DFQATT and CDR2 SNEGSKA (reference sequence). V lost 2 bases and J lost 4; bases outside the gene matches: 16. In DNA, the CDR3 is TGCAGTGCTAGACTGATTATTGGGCGGGAGATGGGAGAGACCCAGTACTTC. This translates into CSARLIIGREMGETQYF.

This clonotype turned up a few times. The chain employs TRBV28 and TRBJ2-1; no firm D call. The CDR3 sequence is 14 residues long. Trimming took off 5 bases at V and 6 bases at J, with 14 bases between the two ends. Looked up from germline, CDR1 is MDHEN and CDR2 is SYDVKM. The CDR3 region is CASSTQWRFNEQFF. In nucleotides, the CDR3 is TGTGCCAGCAGTACTCAGTGGAGATTCAATGAGCAGTTCTTC.

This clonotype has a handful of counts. The CDR3 loop is CASSLWAASTDTQYF. CDR3 coding DNA: TGTGCCAGCAGTTTATGGGCGGCTAGCACAGATACGCAGTATTTT. This chain joins TRBV28 and TRBJ2-3, with D unclear. Germline V CDR1 and CDR2: MDHEN, SYDVKM. The length of the CDR3 is 15 residues. The V end was cut by 0 bases, the J end by 0 bases, with 7 bases between.

In DNA, the CDR3 is TGTGCCAGCTCCCTCTTTGATATCAGGGAGACCCAGTACTTC. Amino acid sequence: CASSLFDIRETQYF. The chain carries TRBV18 and TRBJ2-5; D uncertain. The CDR3 runs 14 residues. The V gene lost 6 bases and the J gene lost 5 bases, with 16 bases spanning the gap. Germline V gene lookup returns CDR1 KGHSH and CDR2 LQKENI.

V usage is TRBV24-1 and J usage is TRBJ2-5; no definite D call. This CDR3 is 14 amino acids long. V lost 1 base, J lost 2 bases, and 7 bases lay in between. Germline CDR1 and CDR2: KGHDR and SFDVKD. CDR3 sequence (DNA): TGTGCCACCAGTGATTTTCAAGGACAAGAGACCCAGTACTTC. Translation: CATSDFQGQETQYF.

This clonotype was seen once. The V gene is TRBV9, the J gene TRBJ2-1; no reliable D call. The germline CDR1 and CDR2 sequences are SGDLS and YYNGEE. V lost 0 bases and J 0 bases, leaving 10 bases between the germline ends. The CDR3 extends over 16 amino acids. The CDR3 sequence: CASSVDGLSSYNEQFF. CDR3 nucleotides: TGTGCCAGCAGCGTAGACGGCCTTAGCTCCTACAATGAGCAGTTCTTC.

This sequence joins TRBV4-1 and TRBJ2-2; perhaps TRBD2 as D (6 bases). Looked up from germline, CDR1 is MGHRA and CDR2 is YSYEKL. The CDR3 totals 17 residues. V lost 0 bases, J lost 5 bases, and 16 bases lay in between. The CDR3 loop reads CASSQDGWGVWTGELFF. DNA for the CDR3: TGCGCCAGCAGCCAAGACGGGTGGGGGGTCTGGACCGGGGAGCTGTTTTTT.

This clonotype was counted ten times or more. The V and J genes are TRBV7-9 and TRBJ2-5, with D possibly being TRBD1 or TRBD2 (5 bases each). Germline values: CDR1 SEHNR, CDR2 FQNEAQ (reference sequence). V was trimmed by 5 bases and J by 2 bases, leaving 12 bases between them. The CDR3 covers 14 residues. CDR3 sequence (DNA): TGTGCCAGCAGCAACCAGGGCGGGCAAGAGACCCAGTACTTC. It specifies CASSNQGGQETQYF.

CDR3 DNA sequence: TGCGCCAGCAGTGAGTATACCTACAATGAGCAGTTCTTC. This encodes CASSEYTYNEQFF. The genes are TRBV10-2 and TRBJ2-1, with D hard to call. This CDR3 is 13 amino acids long. V was cut by 1 base and J by 2 bases, with 3 bases left in between. Germline V gene sequence: CDR1 WSHSY, CDR2 SAAADI.

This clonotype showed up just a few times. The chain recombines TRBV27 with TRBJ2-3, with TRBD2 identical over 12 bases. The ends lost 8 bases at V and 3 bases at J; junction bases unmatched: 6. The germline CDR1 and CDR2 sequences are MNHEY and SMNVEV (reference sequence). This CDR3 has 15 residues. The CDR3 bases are TGTGCCAGCGCTGCCGGGACTAGCGGGACAGATACGCAGTATTTT. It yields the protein CASAAGTSGTDTQYF.

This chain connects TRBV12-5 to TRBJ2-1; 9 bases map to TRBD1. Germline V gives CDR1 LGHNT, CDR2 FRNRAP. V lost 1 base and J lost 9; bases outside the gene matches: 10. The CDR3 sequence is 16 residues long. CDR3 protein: CASGLETGGLRGEQFF. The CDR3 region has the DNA TGTGCTAGTGGTTTGGAGACAGGGGGGCTTCGGGGTGAGCAGTTCTTC.

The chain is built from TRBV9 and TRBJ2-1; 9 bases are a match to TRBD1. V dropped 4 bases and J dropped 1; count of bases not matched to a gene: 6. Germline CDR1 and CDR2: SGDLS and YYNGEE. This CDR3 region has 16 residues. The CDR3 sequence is CASSPLGQGSYNEQFF. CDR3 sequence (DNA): TGTGCCAGCAGCCCGCTGGGACAGGGTTCCTACAATGAGCAGTTCTTC.

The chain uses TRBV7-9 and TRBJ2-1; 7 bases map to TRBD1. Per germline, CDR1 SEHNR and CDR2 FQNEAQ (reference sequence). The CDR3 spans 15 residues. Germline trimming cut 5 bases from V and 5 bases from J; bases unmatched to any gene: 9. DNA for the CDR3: TGTGCCAGCAGCCCGGAGAAGGACAGGCACAATGAGCAGTTCTTC. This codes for CASSPEKDRHNEQFF.

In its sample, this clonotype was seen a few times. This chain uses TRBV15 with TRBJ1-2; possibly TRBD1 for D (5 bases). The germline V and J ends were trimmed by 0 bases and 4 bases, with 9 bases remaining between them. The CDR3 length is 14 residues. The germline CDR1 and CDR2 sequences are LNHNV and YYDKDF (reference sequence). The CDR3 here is CATSRDREPYGYTF. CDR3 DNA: TGTGCCACCAGCAGAGACAGGGAACCCTATGGCTACACCTTC.

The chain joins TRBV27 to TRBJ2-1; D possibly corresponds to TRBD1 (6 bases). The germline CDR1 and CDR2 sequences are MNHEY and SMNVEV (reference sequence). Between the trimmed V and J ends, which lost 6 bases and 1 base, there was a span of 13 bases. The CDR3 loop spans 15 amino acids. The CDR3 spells CASRGGTPSYNEQFF. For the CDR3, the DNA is TGTGCCAGCAGGGGTGGGACACCTTCCTACAATGAGCAGTTCTTC.

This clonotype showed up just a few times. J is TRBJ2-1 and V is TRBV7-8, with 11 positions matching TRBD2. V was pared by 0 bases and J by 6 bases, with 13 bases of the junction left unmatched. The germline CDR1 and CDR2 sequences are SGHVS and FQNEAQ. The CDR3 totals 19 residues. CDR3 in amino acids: CASSLALTMVAGGVNEQFF. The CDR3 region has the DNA TGTGCCAGCAGCTTAGCGCTAACCATGGTAGCGGGGGGGGTCAATGAGCAGTTCTTC.

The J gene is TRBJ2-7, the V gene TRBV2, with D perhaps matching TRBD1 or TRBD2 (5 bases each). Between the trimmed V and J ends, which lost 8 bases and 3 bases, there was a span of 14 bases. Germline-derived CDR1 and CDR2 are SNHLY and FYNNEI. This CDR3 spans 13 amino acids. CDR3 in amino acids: CASQGTENYEQYF. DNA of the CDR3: TGTGCCAGCCAAGGGACCGAGAACTACGAGCAGTACTTC.

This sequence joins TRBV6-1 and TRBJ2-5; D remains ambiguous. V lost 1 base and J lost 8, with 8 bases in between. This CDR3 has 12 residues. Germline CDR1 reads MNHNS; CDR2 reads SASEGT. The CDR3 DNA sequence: TGTGCCAGCAGTGAAGAGAAGGCTACCCAGTACTTC. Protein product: CASSEEKATQYF.

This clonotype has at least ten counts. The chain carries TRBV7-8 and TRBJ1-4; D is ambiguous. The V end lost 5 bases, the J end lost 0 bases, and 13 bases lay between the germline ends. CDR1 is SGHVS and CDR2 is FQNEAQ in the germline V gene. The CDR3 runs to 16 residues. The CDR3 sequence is CASSRRRFATNEKLFF. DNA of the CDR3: TGTGCCAGCAGCAGACGGCGGTTTGCAACTAATGAAAAACTGTTTTTT. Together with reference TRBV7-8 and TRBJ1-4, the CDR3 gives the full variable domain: GAGVSQSPRYKVAKRGQDVALRCDPISGHVSLFWYQQALGQGPEFLTYFQNEAQLDKSGLPSDRFFAERPEGSVSTLKIQRTQQEDSAVYLCASSRRRFATNEKLFFGSGTQLSVL.

The CDR3 nucleotides are TGTGCCAGCAGCTTAGTTCCCGATGAGCAGTTCTTC. Translated, it gives CASSLVPDEQFF. The J gene is TRBJ2-1, the V gene TRBV7-8; D not resolved. The CDR3 runs to 12 residues. The germline V gene encodes CDR1 SGHVS and CDR2 FQNEAQ. Trimming took off 1 base at V and 8 bases at J, with 6 bases between the two ends. Variable domain in full (rest from reference TRBV7-8 and TRBJ2-1): GAGVSQSPRYKVAKRGQDVALRCDPISGHVSLFWYQQALGQGPEFLTYFQNEAQLDKSGLPSDRFFAERPEGSVSTLKIQRTQQEDSAVYLCASSLVPDEQFFGPGTRLTVL.

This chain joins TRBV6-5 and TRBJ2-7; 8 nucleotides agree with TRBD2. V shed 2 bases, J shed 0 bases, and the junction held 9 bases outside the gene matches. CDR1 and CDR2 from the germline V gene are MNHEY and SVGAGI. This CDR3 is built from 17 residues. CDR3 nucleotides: TGTGCCAGCAGTTACGCGGCTTTGACTAGCGACTCCTACGAGCAGTACTTC. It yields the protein CASSYAALTSDSYEQYF.

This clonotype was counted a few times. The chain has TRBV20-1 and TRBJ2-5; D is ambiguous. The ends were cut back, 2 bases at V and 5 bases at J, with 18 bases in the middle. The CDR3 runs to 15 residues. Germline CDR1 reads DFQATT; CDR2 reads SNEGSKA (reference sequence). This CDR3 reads CSARLTDPGPETQYF. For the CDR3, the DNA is TGCAGTGCTAGATTGACGGACCCAGGCCCGGAGACCCAGTACTTC.

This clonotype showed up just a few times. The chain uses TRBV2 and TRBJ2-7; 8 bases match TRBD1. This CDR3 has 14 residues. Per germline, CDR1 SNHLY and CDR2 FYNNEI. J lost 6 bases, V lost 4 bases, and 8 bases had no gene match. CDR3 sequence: CASSAAGTGSEQYF. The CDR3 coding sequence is TGTGCCAGCAGTGCCGCCGGGACAGGCTCCGAGCAGTACTTC.

CDR3 sequence reads: CASRTGGPSYEQYF. DNA for the CDR3: TGTGCCAGCAGGACAGGGGGACCCTCCTACGAGCAGTACTTC. This chain links TRBV7-9 with TRBJ2-7; 9 bases are a match to TRBD1. The V gene's germline CDR1 is SEHNR and CDR2 FQNEAQ (reference sequence). The CDR3 covers 14 residues. Trimming removed 6 bases from V and 0 bases from J; junction bases left unmatched: 3. The entire variable domain, with the rest obtained from reference TRBV7-9 and TRBJ2-7, is as follows: DTGVSQNPRHKITKRGQNVTFRCDPISEHNRLYWYRQTLGQGPEFLTYFQNEAQLEKSRLLSDRFSAERPKGSFSTLEIQRTEQGDSAMYLCASRTGGPSYEQYFGPGTRLTVT.

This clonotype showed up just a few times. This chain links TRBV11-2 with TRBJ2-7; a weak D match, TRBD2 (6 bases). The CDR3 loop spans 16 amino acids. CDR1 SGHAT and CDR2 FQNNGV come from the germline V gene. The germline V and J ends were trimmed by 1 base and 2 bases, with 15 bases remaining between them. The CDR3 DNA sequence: TGTGCCAGCAGCTTAGTTTTGGAGGGCTTACCCTACGAGCAGTACTTC. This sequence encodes CASSLVLEGLPYEQYF.

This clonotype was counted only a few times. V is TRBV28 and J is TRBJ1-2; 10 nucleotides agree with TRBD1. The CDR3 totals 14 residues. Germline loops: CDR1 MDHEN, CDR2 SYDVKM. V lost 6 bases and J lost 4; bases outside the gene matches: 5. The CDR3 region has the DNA TGTGCCAGCAGACTGGGGACAGGGGTCTATGGCTACACCTTC. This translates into CASRLGTGVYGYTF.

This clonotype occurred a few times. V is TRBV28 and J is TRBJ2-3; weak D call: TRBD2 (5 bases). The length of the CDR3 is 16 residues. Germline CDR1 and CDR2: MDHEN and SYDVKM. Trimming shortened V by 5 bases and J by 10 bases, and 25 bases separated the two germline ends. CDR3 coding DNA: TGTGCCAGCAGTCCCCCAGGCGAGACGGCAAGCGGAGCGCAGTATTTT. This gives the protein CASSPPGETASGAQYF.

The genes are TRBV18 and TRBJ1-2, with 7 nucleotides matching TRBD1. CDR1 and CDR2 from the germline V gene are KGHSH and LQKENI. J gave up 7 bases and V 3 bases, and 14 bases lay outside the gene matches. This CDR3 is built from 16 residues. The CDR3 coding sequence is TGTGCCAGCTCACCTCTAAAGGACAGGCGTTTGGGTGGCTACACCTTC. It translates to CASSPLKDRRLGGYTF.